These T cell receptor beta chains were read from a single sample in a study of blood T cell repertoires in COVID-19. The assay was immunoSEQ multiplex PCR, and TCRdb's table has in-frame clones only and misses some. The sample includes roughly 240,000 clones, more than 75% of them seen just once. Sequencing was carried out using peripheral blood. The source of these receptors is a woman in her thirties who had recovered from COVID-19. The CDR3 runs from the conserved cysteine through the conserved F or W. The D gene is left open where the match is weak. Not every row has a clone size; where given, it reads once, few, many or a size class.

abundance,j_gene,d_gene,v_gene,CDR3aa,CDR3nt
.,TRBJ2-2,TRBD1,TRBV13,CASSSTTQPGQEAGELFF,TGTGCCAGCAGCTCGACTACTCAACCGGGACAGGAAGCCGGGGAGCTGTTTTTT
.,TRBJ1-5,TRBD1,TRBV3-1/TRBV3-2,CASSSGTGALRPQHF,TGTGCCAGCAGCTCCGGGACAGGGGCCTTGAGACCCCAGCATTTT
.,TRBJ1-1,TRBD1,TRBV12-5,CASGVKTGGYGAEAFF,TGTGCTAGTGGTGTCAAGACAGGGGGCTATGGGGCTGAAGCTTTCTTT
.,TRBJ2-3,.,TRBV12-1,CASSPRDSPTDTQYF,TGTGCCAGCAGCCCCCGGGACTCCCCCACAGATACGCAGTATTTT
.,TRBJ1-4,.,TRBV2,CASRVFEEKLFF,TGTGCCAGCCGCGTCTTTGAGGAAAAACTGTTTTTT
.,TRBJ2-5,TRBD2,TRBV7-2,CASSKRAGGPLETQYF,TGTGCCAGCAGCAAAAGAGCGGGGGGGCCATTAGAGACCCAGTACTTC
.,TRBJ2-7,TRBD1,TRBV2,CASRDRGTGEQYF,TGTGCCAGCCGGGACAGGGGAACGGGCGAGCAGTACTTC
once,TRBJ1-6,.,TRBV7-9,CASSLRDLSQSPLHF,TGTGCCAGCAGCTTAAGGGACTTGTCGCAATCACCCCTCCACTTT
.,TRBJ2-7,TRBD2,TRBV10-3,CAISEPGTSGTYEQYF,TGTGCCATCAGTGAACCCGGGACTAGCGGTACCTACGAGCAGTACTTC
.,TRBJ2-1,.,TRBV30,CARDSRGGNEQFF,TGTGCCCGCGATTCGAGGGGAGGCAATGAGCAGTTCTTC
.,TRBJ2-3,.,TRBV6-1,CASSEVLVVEDTQYF,TGTGCCAGCAGTGAAGTGCTAGTGGTGGAAGATACGCAGTATTTT
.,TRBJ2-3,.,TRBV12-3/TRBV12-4,CASSFSWVDTQYF,TGTGCCAGCAGTTTTAGCTGGGTCGATACGCAGTATTTT
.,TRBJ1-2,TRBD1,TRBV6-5,CASSYSGTEYYGYTF,TGTGCCAGCAGTTACTCGGGGACAGAGTACTATGGCTACACCTTC
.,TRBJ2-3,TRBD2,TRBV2,CASSEGGLVYTDTQYF,TGTGCCAGCAGTGAAGGGGGACTAGTCTACACAGATACGCAGTATTTT
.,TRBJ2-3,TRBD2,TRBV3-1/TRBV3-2,CASSQGGGSTDTQYF,TGTGCCAGCAGCCAAGGGGGGGGAAGCACAGATACGCAGTATTTT
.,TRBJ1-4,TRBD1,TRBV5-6,CASSSLGQGDNEKLFF,TGTGCCAGCAGCTCTCTTGGACAGGGAGATAATGAAAAACTGTTTTTT
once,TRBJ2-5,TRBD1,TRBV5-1,CASSFDRGETQYF,TGCGCCAGCAGCTTCGACAGGGGGGAGACCCAGTACTTC
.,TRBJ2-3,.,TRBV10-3,CAMAQAGNSVDTQYF,TGTGCCATGGCCCAGGCGGGGAATTCGGTAGATACGCAGTATTTT
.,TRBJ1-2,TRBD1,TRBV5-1,CASSPMGQGDYGYTF,TGCGCCAGCAGCCCCATGGGACAGGGTGACTATGGCTACACCTTC
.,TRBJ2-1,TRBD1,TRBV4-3,CASSQVWDSFYNEQFF,TGCGCCAGCAGCCAAGTATGGGACAGCTTCTACAATGAGCAGTTCTTC